This T cell receptor beta chain was captured in a study of blood T cell repertoires in COVID-19. Study-level information: There were acute and convalescent COVID-19 samples, and they came from the United States, Italy and Spain. T cells, B-cell-depleted T cells, or PBMCs supplied cDNA or gDNA.

Remarks on this clone: At one of its ends the junction is not consistent with the germline gene, which may arise from a read error.

The authors' processing: Reference gene primer amplification gave estimated nucleated cell counts. Assay: immunoSEQ multiplex PCR; the TCRdb copy retains only in-frame clones and omits some. Clonal size and the V and J genes are those of that table, whereas D and trimming came from the DNA. The sample shows tens of thousands of clones, about 85% of them seen only once. Germline CDR1 is SQVTM and CDR2 is ANQGSEA. CDR3 size: 14 residues. Sample: peripheral blood. The chain uses TRBV29-1 and TRBJ1-1; D is unresolved. The TCR was taken from a man of 80 years or more with active or convalescent COVID-19. The CDR3 DNA reads as TGCAGCGTTGAAGATCCCCCAGGTGGAGGCAAGGTTGGCTTT. Translating it yields CSVEDPPGGGKVGF.